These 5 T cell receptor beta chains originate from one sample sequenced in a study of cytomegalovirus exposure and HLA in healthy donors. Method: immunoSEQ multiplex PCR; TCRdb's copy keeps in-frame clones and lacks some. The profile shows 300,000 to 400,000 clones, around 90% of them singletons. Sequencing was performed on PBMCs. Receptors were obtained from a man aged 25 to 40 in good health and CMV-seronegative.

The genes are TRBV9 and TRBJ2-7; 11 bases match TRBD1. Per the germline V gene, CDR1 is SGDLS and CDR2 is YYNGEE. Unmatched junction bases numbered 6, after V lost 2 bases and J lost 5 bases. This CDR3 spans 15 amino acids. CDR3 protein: CASSVTGTGGDEQYF. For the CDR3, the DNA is TGTGCCAGCAGCGTCACCGGGACAGGGGGGGACGAGCAGTACTTC.

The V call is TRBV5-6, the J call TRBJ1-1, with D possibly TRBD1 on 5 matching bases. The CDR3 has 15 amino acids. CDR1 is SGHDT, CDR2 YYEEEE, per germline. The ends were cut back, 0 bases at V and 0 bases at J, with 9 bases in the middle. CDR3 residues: CASSLAAGMNTEAFF. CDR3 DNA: TGTGCCAGCAGCTTGGCCGCAGGGATGAACACTGAAGCTTTCTTT.

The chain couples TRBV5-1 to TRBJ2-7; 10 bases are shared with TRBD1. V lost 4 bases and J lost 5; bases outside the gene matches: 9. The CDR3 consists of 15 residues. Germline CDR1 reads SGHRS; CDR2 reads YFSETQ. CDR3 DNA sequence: TGCGCCAGCAGCGATCCGGGACAGGGGTTAAACGAGCAGTACTTC. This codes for CASSDPGQGLNEQYF.

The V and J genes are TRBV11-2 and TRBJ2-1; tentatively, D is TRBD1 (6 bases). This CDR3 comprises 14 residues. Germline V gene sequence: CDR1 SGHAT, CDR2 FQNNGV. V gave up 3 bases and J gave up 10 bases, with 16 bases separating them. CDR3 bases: TGTGCCAGCAGCTTGATCGGTTCGAGGGGGGAGCAGTTCTTC. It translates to CASSLIGSRGEQFF. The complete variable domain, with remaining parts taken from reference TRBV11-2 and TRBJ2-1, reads EAGVAQSPRYKIIEKRQSVAFWCNPISGHATLYWYQQILGQGPKLLIQFQNNGVVDDSQLPKDRFSAERLKGVDSTLKIQPAKLEDSAVYLCASSLIGSRGEQFFGPGTRLTVL.

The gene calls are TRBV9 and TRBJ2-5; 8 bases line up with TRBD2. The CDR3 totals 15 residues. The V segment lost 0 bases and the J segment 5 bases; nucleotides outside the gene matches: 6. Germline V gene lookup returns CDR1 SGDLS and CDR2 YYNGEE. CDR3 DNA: TGTGCCAGCAGCGTAGGAACGGGGGGGCCTGAGACCCAGTACTTC. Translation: CASSVGTGGPETQYF.